This T cell receptor beta chain was profiled in a study of blood T cell repertoires in COVID-19. Whole-study context: There were acute and convalescent COVID-19 samples, and they came from the United States, Italy and Spain. T cells, B-cell-depleted T cells, or PBMCs provided the cDNA or gDNA that served as material.

Clones were read by immunoSEQ multiplex PCR, and TCRdb kept only the in-frame ones, dropping some. The repertoire holds over 200,000 clones, with 84% as singletons. Trimming at V came to 7 bases and at J to 4 bases, leaving 7 bases not matched to a gene. The germline V gene has CDR1 LNHDA and CDR2 SQIVND (reference sequence). The CDR3 runs 14 residues. Recovered participants had two consecutive negative NP/OP PCR tests, healthcare professional clearance, or symptom resolution. The chain is built from TRBV19 and TRBJ1-2; 9 nucleotides match TRBD1. The receptor comes from a man aged 60 to 69 who had recovered from COVID-19. Sequences were obtained from PBMCs or T cells enriched from blood (not recorded which). The DNA for the CDR3 is TGTGCCAGTACCAGGGACAGGGAGATCTATGGCTACACCTTC. It specifies CASTRDREIYGYTF.